This T cell receptor beta chain was retrieved from a study of blood T cell repertoires in COVID-19. Clones were sequenced by immunoSEQ multiplex PCR, and TCRdb holds only the in-frame ones, with some missing. Of 150,000 or so clones in the sample, about 80% are singletons; the top ten hold approximately 9.9%. Source material: PBMCs or T cells enriched from blood (not recorded which). This TCR derives from a man between 50 and 59 years old who had recovered from COVID-19.

Here the CDR3 reads CASSLGSDRVAYNEQFF. In nucleotides, the CDR3 is TGTGCCAGCAGCTTAGGCTCGGACAGGGTGGCCTACAATGAGCAGTTCTTC. This sequence joins TRBV11-3 and TRBJ2-1; 8 bases are a match to TRBD1. Germline V gene data show CDR1 as SGHNT and CDR2 as YENEEA. The CDR3 sequence is 17 residues long. With 1 base clipped from V and 2 bases from J, the junction kept 7 bases outside the gene matches.